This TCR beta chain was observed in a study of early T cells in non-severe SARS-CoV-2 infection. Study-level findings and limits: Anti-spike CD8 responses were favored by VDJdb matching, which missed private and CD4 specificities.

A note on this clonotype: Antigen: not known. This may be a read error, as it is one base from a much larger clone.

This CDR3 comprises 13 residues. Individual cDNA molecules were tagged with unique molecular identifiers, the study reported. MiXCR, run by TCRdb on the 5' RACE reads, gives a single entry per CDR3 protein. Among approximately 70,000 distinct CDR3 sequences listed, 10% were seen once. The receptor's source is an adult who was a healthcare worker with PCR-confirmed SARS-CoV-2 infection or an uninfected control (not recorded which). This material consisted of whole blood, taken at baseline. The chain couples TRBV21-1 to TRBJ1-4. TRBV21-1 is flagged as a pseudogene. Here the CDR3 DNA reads TGTGCCAGCAACAAAGATCTCAGGTTGAAACTGTTTTTT. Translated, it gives CASNKDLRLKLFF.